Each of the 25 T cell receptor beta chains below was sequenced from the same sample in a study of T cell responses to AZD1222 COVID-19 vaccine. Sequencing was performed with immunoSEQ multiplex PCR; in TCRdb, only in-frame clones are kept and a portion is missing. The sample includes 150,000 to 200,000 clones, 94% of them seen just once. Sample: peripheral blood, taken 28 days after the second AZD1222 dose. The receptors derive from an adult who received the AZD1222 COVID-19 vaccine.

A single count supports this clone. The chain recombines TRBV23-1 with TRBJ2-1; D perhaps matches TRBD2 (7 bases). TRBV23-1 is placed among ORFs of uncertain function. V lost 8 bases and J lost 0, with 29 bases in between. CDR3 length equals 20 residues. CDR3 region: CASRGPNVPFAGVSYNEQFF. The CDR3, as DNA: TGCGCCAGCCGGGGGCCTAACGTACCATTCGCGGGAGTCTCCTACAATGAGCAGTTCTTC.

This clone was seen once. The chain uses TRBV19 and TRBJ2-1, with D maybe TRBD2 (6 bases). Germline-derived CDR1 and CDR2 are LNHDA and SQIVND (reference sequence). The CDR3 runs 15 residues. Between the trimmed V and J ends, which lost 6 bases and 3 bases, there was a span of 15 bases. This chain's CDR3 is CASRLAAKSYNEQFF. In DNA, the CDR3 is TGTGCCAGTAGGTTAGCGGCCAAGAGCTACAATGAGCAGTTCTTC.

V and J are TRBV29-1 and TRBJ2-1; 9 bases are shared with TRBD2. J lost 5 bases, V lost 3 bases, and 5 bases had no gene match. The germline V gene has CDR1 SQVTM and CDR2 ANQGSEA. This CDR3 has 14 amino acids. The CDR3 DNA reads as TGCAGCGTTGATACCCTAGCGGGAAACAATGAGCAGTTCTTC. Protein product: CSVDTLAGNNEQFF.

The chain joins TRBV7-2 to TRBJ2-3; D is perhaps TRBD2 (5 bases). The CDR3 consists of 13 residues. V dropped 8 bases and J dropped 2 bases, with 11 bases sitting between them. Germline CDR1 reads SGHTA; CDR2 reads FQGNSA. In DNA form, the CDR3 reads TGTGCCAGCCGGAGGACGGACACAGATACGCAGTATTTT. Amino acids: CASRRTDTDTQYF.

V usage is TRBV4-1 and J usage is TRBJ2-7; 8 nucleotides agree with TRBD1. CDR3 length: 18 amino acids. The germline V gene encodes CDR1 MGHRA and CDR2 YSYEKL. Trimming removed 4 bases from V and 2 bases from J; junction bases left unmatched: 16. CDR3 sequence reads: CASSRAHVQGVRAYEQYF. CDR3 DNA sequence: TGCGCCAGCAGCCGAGCACATGTACAGGGGGTGAGAGCCTACGAGCAGTACTTC.

The chain links TRBV20-1 to TRBJ2-7; the match to TRBD1 covers 8 bases. This CDR3 has 13 amino acids. Germline CDR1 DFQATT, CDR2 SNEGSKA (reference sequence). The junction had 4 bases not matched to a gene; V was cut back by 3 bases and J by 3 bases. CDR3 coding DNA: TGCAGTGCTAGTGAGACAGGGGTCTACGAGCAGTACTTC. Protein product: CSASETGVYEQYF.

The chain combines TRBV2 with TRBJ1-1; TRBD1 is a possible D gene (5 bases). The V and J ends lost 7 bases and 1 base respectively, with 7 bases between them. Germline V gene lookup returns CDR1 SNHLY and CDR2 FYNNEI. This CDR3 region has 12 residues. The chain's CDR3 is CASIDRNTEAFF. The CDR3 DNA reads TGTGCCAGCATAGACAGGAACACTGAAGCTTTCTTT.

The V gene is TRBV6-5, the J gene TRBJ2-1; D may be TRBD1 (6 bases). The length of the CDR3 is 14 residues. Trimming cost V 4 bases and J 5 bases, with 12 bases left between them. Germline CDR1 MNHEY, CDR2 SVGAGI. The CDR3 protein is CASSSTGLNNEQFF. CDR3 nucleotide sequence: TGTGCCAGCAGTTCGACAGGTTTGAACAATGAGCAGTTCTTC.

The chain carries TRBV30 and TRBJ2-3, with 8 positions matching TRBD2. This CDR3 contains 15 residues. The junction had 9 bases not matched to a gene; V was cut back by 3 bases and J by 4 bases. CDR1 GTSNPN and CDR2 SVGIG come from the germline V gene (reference sequence). CDR3 nucleotide sequence: TGTGCCTGGAGAGCACTAGCGGCCCTATCAGATACGCAGTATTTT. This gives the protein CAWRALAALSDTQYF.

Only one count was recorded for this clone. V and J are TRBV7-2 and TRBJ1-5, with 9 bases aligning to TRBD1. Looked up from germline, CDR1 is SGHTA and CDR2 is FQGNSA. V shed 1 base, J shed 5 bases, and the junction held 3 bases outside the gene matches. This CDR3 is built from 15 residues. CDR3 DNA: TGTGCCAGCAGCTTAGGGGACAGGGCGGATCAGCCCCAGCATTTT. It translates to CASSLGDRADQPQHF.

This chain joins TRBV10-3 and TRBJ2-7; tentatively, D is TRBD1 (5 bases). This CDR3 region has 14 residues. The V gene lost 4 bases and the J gene lost 0 bases, with 10 bases spanning the gap. Germline V lookup: CDR1 ENHRY, CDR2 SYGVKD. The CDR3 loop reads CAISVDSGSYEQYF. The CDR3 DNA reads TGTGCCATCAGTGTAGACAGTGGCTCCTACGAGCAGTACTTC.

The chain is built from TRBV5-1 and TRBJ1-4; D may be TRBD1 (5 bases). The CDR3 runs 13 residues. Germline V gene data show CDR1 as SGHRS and CDR2 as YFSETQ. V dropped 5 bases and J dropped 8 bases, with 13 bases sitting between them. The CDR3 loop is CASRGTMGEKLFF. CDR3 nucleotide sequence: TGCGCCAGCAGGGGGACGATGGGGGAAAAACTGTTTTTT.

The chain employs TRBV3-1 (or the pseudogene TRBV3-2) and TRBJ1-2; possible D gene TRBD1, 5 bases. V shed 5 bases and J shed 0 bases, with 13 bases lying between them. The length of the CDR3 is 15 residues. From germline, CDR1 is LGHDT and CDR2 YNNKEL (reference sequence). As DNA, the CDR3 is TGTGCCAGCAGCGACCCGGGACGAGCTAACTATGGCTACACCTTC. This sequence encodes CASSDPGRANYGYTF.

The chain joins TRBV5-1 to TRBJ2-2; D ambiguous. This CDR3 is 15 amino acids long. Germline loops: CDR1 SGHRS, CDR2 YFSETQ. Trimming cost V 0 bases and J 5 bases, with 11 bases left between them. CDR3 nucleotides: TGCGCCAGCAGCTTGGTGGCAGTAAAGACCGGGGAGCTGTTTTTT. Its translation: CASSLVAVKTGELFF. Together with reference TRBV5-1 and TRBJ2-2, the CDR3 gives the full variable domain: KAGVTQTPRYLIKTRGQQVTLSCSPISGHRSVSWYQQTPGQGLQFLFEYFSETQRNKGNFPGRFSGRQFSNSRSEMNVSTLELGDSALYLCASSLVAVKTGELFFGEGSRLTVL.

The chain links TRBV5-1 to TRBJ2-5; no clear D gene. The V gene's germline CDR1 is SGHRS and CDR2 YFSETQ. There are 12 residues in the CDR3. Trimming removed 1 base at V and 3 bases at J, with 4 bases between. CDR3: CASSLNKETQYF. CDR3 coding DNA: TGCGCCAGCAGCTTGAATAAAGAGACCCAGTACTTC.

The genes are TRBV27 and TRBJ2-1, with 12 positions matching TRBD2. The CDR3 runs to 16 residues. Per the germline V gene, CDR1 is MNHEY and CDR2 is SMNVEV (reference sequence). The junction had 9 bases not matched to a gene; V was cut back by 3 bases and J by 9 bases. This CDR3 is CASSFPSGRASGEQFF. As DNA, the CDR3 is TGTGCCAGCAGTTTTCCTAGCGGGAGGGCCTCGGGTGAGCAGTTCTTC.

The chain carries TRBV5-5 and TRBJ1-4, with D unclear. The CDR3 contains 12 residues. Germline V gene sequence: CDR1 SGHKS, CDR2 YYEKEE (reference sequence). V lost 7 bases to trimming and J lost 0 bases, with 4 bases between them. The CDR3 DNA reads TGTGCCAGCGGCACAACTAATGAAAAACTGTTTTTT. Translated, it gives CASGTTNEKLFF.

The chain has TRBV18 and TRBJ2-7; D unclear. V was shortened by 2 bases and J by 2 bases, with 4 bases between the two germline ends. The CDR3 has 12 amino acids. Germline CDR1 is KGHSH and CDR2 is LQKENI. The CDR3 nucleotides read TGTGCCAGCTCACCAAACCCCTACGAGCAGTACTTC. Translating gives CASSPNPYEQYF.

The V call is TRBV30, the J call TRBJ2-7; TRBD1 or TRBD2 may be the D gene (6 bases each). This CDR3 contains 12 residues. V was shortened by 5 bases and J by 0 bases, with 8 bases between the two germline ends. Per the germline V gene, CDR1 is GTSNPN and CDR2 is SVGIG (reference sequence). CDR3: CAWGGGSYEQYF. CDR3 DNA sequence: TGTGCCTGGGGAGGGGGCTCCTACGAGCAGTACTTC. Drawing the rest from reference TRBV30 and TRBJ2-7, the complete variable domain is SQTIHQWPATLVQPVGSPLSLECTVEGTSNPNLYWYRQAAGRGLQLLFYSVGIGQISSEVPQNLSASRPQDRQFILSSKKLLLSDSGFYLCAWGGGSYEQYFGPGTRLTVT.

J is TRBJ2-3 and V is TRBV5-6; D remains unclear. Trimming stripped 1 base from V and 2 bases from J, with 11 bases between. Per germline, CDR1 SGHDT and CDR2 YYEEEE. CDR3 length: 15 residues. The CDR3 loop is CASSLISEYTDTQYF. CDR3 coding DNA: TGTGCCAGCAGCTTGATTTCCGAATACACAGATACGCAGTATTTT. The whole variable domain, filled in from reference TRBV5-6 and TRBJ2-3, reads DAGVTQSPTHLIKTRGQQVTLRCSPKSGHDTVSWYQQALGQGPQFIFQYYEEEERQRGNFPDRFSGHQFPNYSSELNVNALLLGDSALYLCASSLISEYTDTQYFGPGTRLTVL.

The chain combines TRBV4-3 with TRBJ2-7; 10 bases are a match to TRBD2. The CDR3 extends over 16 amino acids. The V gene's germline CDR1 is LGHNA and CDR2 YSLEER. Trimming at V came to 4 bases and at J to 3 bases, leaving 9 bases not matched to a gene. The CDR3 DNA sequence: TGCGCCAGCAGCCGGATTCGCTCTAGCGGGAGCTACGAGCAGTACTTC. Its protein is CASSRIRSSGSYEQYF.

The gene calls are TRBV4-1 and TRBJ1-1; D may be TRBD1 (6 bases). This CDR3 spans 16 amino acids. CDR1 MGHRA and CDR2 YSYEKL come from the germline V gene. Trimming cost V 4 bases and J 0 bases, with 15 bases left between them. CDR3 region: CASSPSRTELNTEAFF. DNA for the CDR3: TGCGCCAGCAGCCCTTCCAGGACAGAGTTGAACACTGAAGCTTTCTTT.

The chain combines TRBV5-1 with TRBJ2-7; D is undetermined. Germline assignment: CDR1 SGHRS and CDR2 YFSETQ. V was trimmed by 2 bases and J by 0 bases, leaving 12 bases between them. The CDR3 length is 15 residues. CDR3 nucleotide sequence: TGCGCCAGCAGCTTAGCCCTAGGCAACTCCTACGAGCAGTACTTC. Translated, it gives CASSLALGNSYEQYF.

The rearrangement links TRBV3-1 (or the pseudogene TRBV3-2) to TRBJ1-2, with 7 bases that match TRBD1. Germline CDR1 is LGHDT and CDR2 is YNNKEL (reference sequence). With V trimmed by 0 bases and J by 8 bases, 9 bases remained unmatched. The CDR3 covers 15 residues. CDR3 region: CASSQDTDRLGGYTF. CDR3 nucleotide sequence: TGTGCCAGCAGCCAAGATACGGACAGGTTAGGAGGCTACACCTTC.

CDR3 sequence: CASSGGITRTEAFF. In nucleotides, the CDR3 is TGTGCCAGCAGCGGCGGGATTACGCGGACTGAAGCTTTCTTT. The chain has TRBV7-9 and TRBJ1-1; D uncertain. This CDR3 has 14 amino acids. V lost 5 bases to trimming and J lost 5 bases, with 15 bases between them. The germline V gene has CDR1 SEHNR and CDR2 FQNEAQ (reference sequence).